The next 18 T cell receptor beta chains were all read from a single sample in a study of shared clonotypes between healthy human individuals. The assay was immunoSEQ multiplex PCR, and TCRdb's table has in-frame clones only and misses some. The table includes some 600,000 clones, roughly 96% detected once. Terminally differentiated effector memory CD45RA+ cells were excluded by CCR7 positive selection of CD45RO-negative cells. The specimen was naive CD8+ T cells sorted from blood. The source is a woman under 40 in good health.

This clone was observed a single time. Other DNA sequences in this sample translate to the same CDR3. The rearrangement joins TRBV27 to TRBJ2-5; 7 positions match TRBD2. Germline values: CDR1 MNHEY, CDR2 SMNVEV (reference sequence). CDR3 length: 14 amino acids. V lost 1 base, J lost 3 bases, and 2 bases stayed unmatched. The DNA of the CDR3 is TGTGCCAGCAGTTTATGGGGGGGAAAAGAGACCCAGTACTTC. It encodes CASSLWGGKETQYF.

The V and J genes are TRBV13 and TRBJ2-7; 8 nucleotides match TRBD2. This CDR3 comprises 14 residues. Trimming cost V 9 bases and J 2 bases; bases outside gene matches: 9. In germline, CDR1 is PRHDT, CDR2 FYEKMQ (reference sequence). The CDR3 reads CASAREDVPYEQYF. The DNA for the CDR3 is TGTGCCAGTGCGCGGGAGGACGTCCCCTACGAGCAGTACTTC.

The chain carries TRBV20-1 and TRBJ1-2; D unclear. The CDR3 runs 10 residues. Germline V gene sequence: CDR1 DFQATT, CDR2 SNEGSKA (reference sequence). V lost 6 bases to trimming and J lost 8 bases, with 10 bases between them. As DNA, the CDR3 is TGCAGTGCGCCGGTGTCGGGCTACACCTTC. Protein product: CSAPVSGYTF.

This CDR3 reads CATSDLYTGELFF. The CDR3 DNA follows: TGTGCCACCTCAGACTTATACACCGGGGAGCTGTTTTTT. V gene TRBV15 combines with J gene TRBJ2-2; D call uncertain. V was shortened by 8 bases and J by 3 bases, with 10 bases between the two germline ends. Looked up from germline, CDR1 is LNHNV and CDR2 is YYDKDF (reference sequence). CDR3 length: 13 amino acids.

The V gene is TRBV7-8, the J gene TRBJ2-1, with 15 bases fitting TRBD2. V was clipped by 6 bases and J by 10 bases; unmatched bases: 10. The CDR3 runs to 16 residues. CDR1 and CDR2 (germline): SGHVS, FQNEAQ. CDR3 region: CASRTSLGLAGGEQFF. The CDR3 coding sequence is TGTGCCAGCAGGACTAGTCTGGGACTAGCGGGAGGAGAGCAGTTCTTC.

The chain has TRBV7-8 and TRBJ2-1, with 9 positions matching TRBD2. The germline gives CDR1 SGHVS, CDR2 FQNEAQ. J gave up 4 bases and V 2 bases, and 6 bases lay outside the gene matches. The CDR3 sequence is 16 residues long. The CDR3 DNA is TGTGCCAGCAGCTTAATAGGACTAGCGTCATACAATGAGCAGTTCTTC. Translating gives CASSLIGLASYNEQFF.

This sequence joins TRBV25-1 and TRBJ2-7, with unresolved D. The germline V gene encodes CDR1 MGHDK and CDR2 SYGVNS. V lost 2 bases and J lost 5, with 13 bases in between. The CDR3 has 14 amino acids. CDR3 region: CASSEIGEEDEQYF. The CDR3, as DNA: TGTGCCAGCAGTGAAATTGGGGAAGAGGACGAGCAGTACTTC.

This chain joins TRBV5-1 and TRBJ1-1; D is unresolved. V was clipped by 2 bases and J by 2 bases, with 10 bases between them. CDR3 length equals 14 residues. CDR1 is SGHRS and CDR2 is YFSETQ in the germline V gene. The CDR3 nucleotides read TGCGCCAGCAGCTTAAAAGGGAGTAACACTGAAGCTTTCTTT. Protein: CASSLKGSNTEAFF.

The chain combines TRBV14 with TRBJ2-2; D unclear. The CDR3 sequence is 14 residues long. V was cut by 1 base and J by 4 bases, with 7 bases left in between. Germline CDR1 reads SGHDN; CDR2 reads FVKESK. CDR3 sequence (DNA): TGTGCCAGCAGCCAAGGTCGACTCACCGGGGAGCTGTTTTTT. It is translated as CASSQGRLTGELFF.

This rearrangement joins TRBV5-4 to TRBJ2-7, with 8 positions matching TRBD2. V was clipped by 4 bases and J by 3 bases; unmatched bases: 6. Germline CDR1 is SGHNT and CDR2 is YYREEE (reference sequence). The CDR3 has 14 amino acids. The CDR3 region has the DNA TGTGCCAGCAGCCTTTCTAGCGGGTTCTACGAGCAGTACTTC. Protein: CASSLSSGFYEQYF. The full variable domain, its missing parts supplied by reference TRBV5-4 and TRBJ2-7, is ETGVTQSPTHLIKTRGQQVTLRCSSQSGHNTVSWYQQALGQGPQFIFQYYREEENGRGNFPPRFSGLQFPNYSSELNVNALELDDSALYLCASSLSSGFYEQYFGPGTRLTVT.

CDR3 in DNA: TGTGCCAGCAGAACAGGGGGCCATGAGCAGTTCTTC. Protein sequence: CASRTGGHEQFF. The V and J genes are TRBV2 and TRBJ2-1; TRBD1 aligns across 9 bases. This CDR3 comprises 12 residues. V shed 6 bases and J 8 bases; nucleotides not matched to a gene: 2. Germline CDR1 reads SNHLY; CDR2 reads FYNNEI.

The rearrangement uses TRBV6-1 and TRBJ1-5; unclear D gene. The germline V gene has CDR1 MNHNS and CDR2 SASEGT. This CDR3 is 15 amino acids long. V lost 2 bases, J lost 5 bases, and 13 bases lay in between. Written as DNA, the CDR3 is TGTGCCAGCAGTGAACCGAATGTCGGGGATCAGCCCCAGCATTTT. This codes for CASSEPNVGDQPQHF.

The J gene is TRBJ2-7, the V gene TRBV11-2; the D gene is possibly TRBD1 (6 bases). From germline, CDR1 is SGHAT and CDR2 FQNNGV. Trimming removed 4 bases from V and 4 bases from J, with 17 bases in between. This CDR3 is built from 15 residues. The CDR3, as DNA: TGTGCCAGCAGCTCACTCCGACAGGCCCGATACGAGCAGTACTTC. Translated: CASSSLRQARYEQYF.

CDR3 sequence: CASSELGTGELFF. DNA for the CDR3: TGTGCCAGCAGTGAATTGGGCACCGGGGAGCTGTTTTTT. This rearrangement joins TRBV25-1 to TRBJ2-2; unclear D gene. Germline CDR1 and CDR2: MGHDK and SYGVNS. The V and J ends lost 1 base and 4 bases respectively, with 4 bases between them. The CDR3 spans 13 residues.

In this sample, this clone turned up once. The V and J genes are TRBV4-1 and TRBJ1-1; a weak D match, TRBD1 (5 bases). Deletions cut 3 bases from V and 1 base from J, with 15 bases between. CDR1 and CDR2 (germline): MGHRA, YSYEKL. The CDR3 contains 16 residues. CDR3 DNA sequence: TGCGCCAGCAGCCAGGTCGCCCAGGGTGGGAACACTGAAGCTTTCTTT. Protein product: CASSQVAQGGNTEAFF.

V is TRBV5-4 and J is TRBJ2-2; the match to TRBD2 covers 8 bases. V shed 4 bases, J shed 3 bases, and the junction held 2 bases outside the gene matches. Germline CDR1 and CDR2: SGHNT and YYREEE (reference sequence). The CDR3 spans 14 residues. For the CDR3, the DNA is TGTGCCAGCAGCCTCGGGGGGGACACCGGGGAGCTGTTTTTT. Its protein is CASSLGGDTGELFF. Together with reference TRBV5-4 and TRBJ2-2, the CDR3 gives the full variable domain: ETGVTQSPTHLIKTRGQQVTLRCSSQSGHNTVSWYQQALGQGPQFIFQYYREEENGRGNFPPRFSGLQFPNYSSELNVNALELDDSALYLCASSLGGDTGELFFGEGSRLTVL.

In regard to this clone: The identical CDR3 is also encoded by other nucleotide sequences in the sample. The chain is built from TRBV9 and TRBJ1-3; D is undetermined. The germline V and J ends were trimmed by 3 bases and 5 bases, with 0 bases remaining between them. CDR3 length equals 10 residues. From germline, CDR1 is SGDLS and CDR2 YYNGEE. CDR3 residues: CASSGNTIYF. The CDR3 region has the DNA TGTGCCAGCAGCGGAAACACCATATATTTT. The complete variable domain, with remaining parts taken from reference TRBV9 and TRBJ1-3, reads DSGVTQTPKHLITATGQRVTLRCSPRSGDLSVYWYQQSLDQGLQFLIQYYNGEERAKGNILERFSAQQFPDLHSELNLSSLELGDSALYFCASSGNTIYFGEGSWLTVV.

The chain's CDR3 is CATSRALLAKNIQYF. The CDR3 nucleotides are TGTGCCACCAGCAGAGCTCTCCTAGCCAAAAACATTCAGTACTTC. The V call is TRBV15, the J call TRBJ2-4; D is undetermined. This CDR3 is built from 15 residues. The V end was cut by 1 base, the J end by 0 bases, with 7 bases between. Germline CDR1 LNHNV, CDR2 YYDKDF (reference sequence).